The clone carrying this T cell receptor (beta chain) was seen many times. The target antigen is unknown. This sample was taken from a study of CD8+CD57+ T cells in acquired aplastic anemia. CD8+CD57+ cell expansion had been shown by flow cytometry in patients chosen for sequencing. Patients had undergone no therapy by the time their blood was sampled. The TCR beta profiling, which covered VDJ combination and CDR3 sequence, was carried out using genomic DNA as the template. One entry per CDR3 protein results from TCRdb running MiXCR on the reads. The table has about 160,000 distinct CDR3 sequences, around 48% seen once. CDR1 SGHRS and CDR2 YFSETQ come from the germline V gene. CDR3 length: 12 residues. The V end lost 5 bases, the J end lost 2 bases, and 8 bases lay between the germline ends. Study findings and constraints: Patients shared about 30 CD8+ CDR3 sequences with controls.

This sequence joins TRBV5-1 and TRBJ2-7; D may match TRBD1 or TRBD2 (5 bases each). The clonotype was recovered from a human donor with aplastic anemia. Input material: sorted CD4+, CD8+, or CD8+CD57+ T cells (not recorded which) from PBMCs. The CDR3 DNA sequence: TGCGCCAGCAGGAGGGGAGCCTACGAGCAGTACTTC. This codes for CASRRGAYEQYF.